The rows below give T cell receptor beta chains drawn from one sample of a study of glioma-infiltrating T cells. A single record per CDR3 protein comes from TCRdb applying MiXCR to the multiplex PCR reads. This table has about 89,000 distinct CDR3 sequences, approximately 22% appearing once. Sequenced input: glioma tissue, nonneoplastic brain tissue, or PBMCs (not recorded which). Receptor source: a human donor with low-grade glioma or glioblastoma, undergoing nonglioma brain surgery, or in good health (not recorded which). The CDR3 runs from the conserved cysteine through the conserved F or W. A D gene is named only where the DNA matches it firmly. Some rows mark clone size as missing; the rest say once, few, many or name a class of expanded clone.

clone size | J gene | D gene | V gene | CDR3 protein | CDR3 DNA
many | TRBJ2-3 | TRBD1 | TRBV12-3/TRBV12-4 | CASRGTGSPHTQYF | TGTGCCAGCAGGGGGACAGGGAGTCCTCATACGCAGTATTTT
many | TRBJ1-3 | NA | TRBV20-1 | CSAARVTGNTIYF | TGCAGTGCGGCCAGGGTAACTGGAAACACCATATATTTT
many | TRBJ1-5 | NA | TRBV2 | CASSEVGVGNQPQHF | TGTGCCAGCAGTGAAGTCGGGGTTGGCAATCAGCCCCAGCATTTT
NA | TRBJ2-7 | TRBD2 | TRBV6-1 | CASSTGGGLAAYNEQYF | TGTGCCAGCAGTACCGGTGGAGGACTAGCGGCCTACAACGAGCAGTACTTC
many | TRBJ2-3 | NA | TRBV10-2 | CASRESAGRTDTQYF | TGCGCCAGCAGAGAAAGCGCGGGACGCACAGATACGCAGTATTTT
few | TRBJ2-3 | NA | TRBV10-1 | CASSESGSTDTQYF | TGCGCCAGCAGTGAGTCGGGAAGCACAGATACGCAGTATTTT
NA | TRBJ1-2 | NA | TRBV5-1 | CVSSQGQRNYGYTF | TGCGTCAGCAGCCAAGGACAGAGAAACTATGGCTACACCTTC
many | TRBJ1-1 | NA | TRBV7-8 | CASSLAGTMNTEAFF | TGTGCCAGCAGCTTGGCAGGGACAATGAACACTGAAGCTTTCTTT
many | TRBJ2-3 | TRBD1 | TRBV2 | CANSRQGTDTQYF | TGTGCCAACAGCCGACAGGGTACAGATACGCAGTATTTT
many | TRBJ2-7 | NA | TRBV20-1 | CSARMGGASSYEQYF | TGCAGTGCTAGAATGGGGGGGGCGAGCTCCTACGAGCAGTACTTC
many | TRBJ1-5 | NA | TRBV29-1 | CSALVQHNQPQHF | TGCAGCGCCCTGGTACAGCACAATCAGCCCCAGCATTTT
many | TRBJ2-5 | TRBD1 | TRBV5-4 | CASHRQGARETQYF | TGTGCCAGCCACCGGCAGGGGGCTCGGGAGACCCAGTACTTC
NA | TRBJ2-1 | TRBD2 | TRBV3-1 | CASSQFSGTMRSVGNEQFF | TGTGCCAGCAGCCAATTTAGCGGGACAATGCGTTCGGTGGGGAATGAGCAGTTCTTC
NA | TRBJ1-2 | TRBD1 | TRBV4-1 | CASSQEKQGAGGYTF | TGCGCCAGCAGCCAAGAAAAACAGGGGGCGGGAGGCTACACCTTC
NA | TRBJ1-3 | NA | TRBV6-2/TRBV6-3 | CASTHDRTGNTIYF | TGTGCCAGCACTCACGATCGGACTGGAAACACCATATATTTT
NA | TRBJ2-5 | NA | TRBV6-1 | CASSPPGGRSQETQYF | TGTGCCAGCAGCCCCCCTGGGGGGAGGTCCCAAGAGACCCAGTACTTC
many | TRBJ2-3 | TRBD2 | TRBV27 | CASSLFGLAGVSVTDTQYF | TGTGCCAGCAGTTTATTCGGACTAGCGGGAGTGTCGGTCACAGATACGCAGTATTTT
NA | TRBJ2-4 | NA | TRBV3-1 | CASRSTGENIQYF | TGTGCCAGCAGATCGACAGGCGAGAACATTCAGTACTTC
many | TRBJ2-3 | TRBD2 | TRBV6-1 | CASSPYVGGSLQYF | TGTGCCAGCAGTCCCTACGTGGGAGGGAGTCTTCAGTATTTT
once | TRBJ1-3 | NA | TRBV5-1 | CASSLGGDGNTIYF | TGCGCCAGCAGCTTGGGCGGGGATGGAAACACCATATATTTT
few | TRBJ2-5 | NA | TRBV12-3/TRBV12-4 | CASSFRRGQETQYF | TGTGCCAGCAGTTTCCGGAGGGGGCAAGAGACCCAGTACTTC
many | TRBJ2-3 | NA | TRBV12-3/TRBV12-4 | CASSWRAGTDTQYF | TGTGCCAGCAGTTGGCGGGCCGGGACAGATACGCAGTATTTT
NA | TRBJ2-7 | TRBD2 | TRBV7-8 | CASSVGLASTYEQYF | TGTGCCAGCAGCGTGGGACTAGCGAGTACCTACGAGCAGTACTTC
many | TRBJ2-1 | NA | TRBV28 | CASWSSSNEQFF | TGTGCCAGTTGGTCCAGTAGCAATGAGCAGTTCTTC
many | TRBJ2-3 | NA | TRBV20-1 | CSAPLGQTSTDTQYF | TGCAGTGCTCCCCTGGGGCAGACTAGCACAGATACGCAGTATTTT
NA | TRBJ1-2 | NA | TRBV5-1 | CASSLAGGASDYGYTF | TGCGCCAGCAGCTTGGCCGGGGGGGCGAGTGACTATGGCTACACCTTC
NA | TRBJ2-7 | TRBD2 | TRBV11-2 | CASSLAPAGGPYEQYF | TGTGCCAGCAGCTTAGCCCCAGCGGGAGGCCCCTACGAGCAGTACTTC
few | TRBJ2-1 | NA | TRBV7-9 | CASSPPGREQFF | TGTGCCAGCAGCCCCCCCGGACGGGAGCAGTTCTTC
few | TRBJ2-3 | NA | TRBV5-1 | CASSIPVLGRRDTQYF | TGCGCCAGCAGCATACCCGTCCTGGGAAGGCGGGATACGCAGTATTTT
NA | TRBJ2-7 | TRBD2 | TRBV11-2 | CASSPIRRLAGGLGSYEQYF | TGTGCCAGCAGCCCGATAAGGAGACTAGCGGGAGGGCTTGGCTCCTACGAGCAGTACTTC
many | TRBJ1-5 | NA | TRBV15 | CATSRERGGSGNQPQHF | TGTGCCACCAGCAGAGAAAGGGGAGGTTCGGGCAATCAGCCCCAGCATTTT
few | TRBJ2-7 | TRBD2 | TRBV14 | CASSQGAWTSGRTRSSYEQYF | TGTGCCAGCAGCCAAGGGGCTTGGACTAGCGGGAGGACCCGGAGCTCCTACGAGCAGTACTTC
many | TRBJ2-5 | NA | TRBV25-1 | CASSEYSPETQYF | TGTGCCAGCAGTGAATATTCCCCAGAGACCCAGTACTTC
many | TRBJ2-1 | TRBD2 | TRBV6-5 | CASSYASGSSYNEQFF | TGTGCCAGCAGTTACGCTAGCGGCAGCTCCTACAATGAGCAGTTCTTC
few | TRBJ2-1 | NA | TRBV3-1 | CASSQTGTGYSEQFF | TGTGCCAGCAGCCAAACCGGGACTGGGTACAGTGAGCAGTTCTTC
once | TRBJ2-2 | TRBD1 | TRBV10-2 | CASNGGTGGEDGELFF | TGCGCCAGCAATGGAGGGACAGGGGGCGAGGACGGGGAGCTGTTTTTT
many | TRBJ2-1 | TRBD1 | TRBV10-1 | CASSSGTGKLSEQFF | TGCGCCAGCAGTTCCGGGACAGGGAAGCTTTCTGAGCAGTTCTTC
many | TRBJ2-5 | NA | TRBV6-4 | CARSDRLYQETQYF | TGTGCCAGAAGCGACAGGTTGTACCAAGAGACCCAGTACTTC
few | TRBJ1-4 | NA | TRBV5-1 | CASRAGPRDEKLFF | TGCGCCAGTCGCGCCGGTCCCAGGGATGAAAAACTGTTTTTT
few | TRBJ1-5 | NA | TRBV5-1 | CASSPLGGSNQPQHF | TGCGCCAGCAGCCCCCTGGGAGGGAGCAATCAGCCCCAGCATTTT
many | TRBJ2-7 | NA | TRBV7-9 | CASSPSSLYEQYF | TGTGCCAGCAGCCCTAGTTCGCTCTACGAGCAGTACTTC
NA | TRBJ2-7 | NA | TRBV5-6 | CASIAGSSYEQYF | TGTGCCAGCATCGCGGGTTCTTCCTACGAGCAGTACTTC
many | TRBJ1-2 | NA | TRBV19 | CASRGPGTSYGYTF | TGTGCCAGTAGGGGCCCAGGGACAAGCTATGGCTACACCTTC
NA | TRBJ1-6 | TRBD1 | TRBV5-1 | CASSEPTGDNSPLHF | TGCGCCAGCAGCGAACCCACAGGGGATAATTCACCCCTCCACTTT
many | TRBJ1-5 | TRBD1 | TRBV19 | CASSPQGVFDQPQHF | TGTGCCAGTAGTCCACAGGGGGTTTTCGATCAGCCCCAGCATTTT
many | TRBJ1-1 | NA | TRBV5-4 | CASNVLQEMNTEAFF | TGTGCCAGCAACGTTTTACAGGAAATGAACACTGAAGCTTTCTTT
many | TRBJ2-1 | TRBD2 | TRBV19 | CASSSGSPILDEQFF | TGTGCCAGTAGTAGCGGGAGCCCCATTCTCGATGAGCAGTTCTTC
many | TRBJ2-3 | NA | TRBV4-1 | CASSQDQGDTQYF | TGCGCCAGCAGCCAAGATCAAGGAGATACGCAGTATTTT
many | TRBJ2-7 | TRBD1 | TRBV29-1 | CSVEPRQGREQYF | TGCAGCGTTGAACCGCGACAGGGAAGGGAGCAGTACTTC
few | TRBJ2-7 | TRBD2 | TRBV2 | CASRRDRDYPPYEQYF | TGTGCCAGCAGGAGGGACCGGGACTACCCGCCCTACGAGCAGTACTTC
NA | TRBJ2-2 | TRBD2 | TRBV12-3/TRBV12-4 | CASRPGLAPGELFF | TGTGCCAGCAGGCCGGGACTAGCTCCCGGGGAGCTGTTTTTT
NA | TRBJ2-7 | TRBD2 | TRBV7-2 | CASSLVSGKVYEQYF | TGTGCCAGCAGCTTAGTTAGCGGGAAGGTCTACGAGCAGTACTTC
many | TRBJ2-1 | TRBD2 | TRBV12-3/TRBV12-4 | CASSLGLAGGGEQFF | TGTGCCAGCAGTTTAGGACTAGCGGGGGGGGGTGAGCAGTTCTTC
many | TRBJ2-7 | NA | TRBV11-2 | CASSLTRGYEQYF | TGTGCCAGCAGCTTGACCCGGGGATACGAGCAGTACTTC
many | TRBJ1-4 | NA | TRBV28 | CASTISRGVLFF | TGTGCCAGCACCATCTCCCGGGGGGTCCTGTTTTTT
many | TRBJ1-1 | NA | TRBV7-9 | CASSFRGEMNTEAFF | TGTGCCAGCAGCTTCCGAGGGGAAATGAACACTGAAGCTTTCTTT
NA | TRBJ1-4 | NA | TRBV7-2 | CASSSRGLANEKLFF | TGTGCCAGCAGCTCAAGGGGGTTGGCTAATGAAAAACTGTTTTTT
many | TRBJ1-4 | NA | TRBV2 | CASAGMLATNEKLFF | TGTGCTAGCGCAGGGATGTTGGCAACTAATGAAAAACTGTTTTTT